These 11 T cell receptor beta chains share one sample of origin, sequenced in a study of blood T cells in healthy people across ages. Combining a sample-barcoded 5' primer with a J-beta primer mix, a second PCR ran for about 7 to 11 cycles. TCRdb reprocessed the 5' RACE reads with MiXCR, giving one entry per CDR3 protein. This sample has 270,000 or so distinct CDR3 sequences, with around 29% found just once. Input material: blood. The source of these receptors is a woman in her seventies in good health.

The chain is built from TRBV3-1 and TRBJ1-2; 9 bases are a match to TRBD1. This CDR3 spans 14 amino acids. CDR1 is LGHDT, CDR2 YNNKEL, per germline (reference sequence). Trimming cost V 4 bases and J 8 bases; bases outside gene matches: 8. The CDR3 region is CASSPRTGGEGYTF. The CDR3 DNA reads TGTGCCAGCAGCCCCAGAACAGGGGGCGAGGGCTACACCTTC.

This clonotype has just a few counts. This chain links TRBV20-1 with TRBJ2-1, with TRBD2 matching over 13 bases. This CDR3 region has 13 residues. Germline V gives CDR1 DFQATT, CDR2 SNEGSKA (reference sequence). CDR3 coding DNA: TGCAGCGGAGGGACTAGCGGGAAAAATGAGCAGTTCTTC. Its protein product is CSGGTSGKNEQFF.

The chain recombines TRBV9 with TRBJ2-7; 9 positions agree with TRBD1. After removal of 0 bases from V and 2 bases from J, the junction contained 3 bases not matched to a gene. CDR1 and CDR2 (germline): SGDLS, YYNGEE. The CDR3 covers 15 residues. The CDR3 loop reads CASSVDGTGPYEQYF. CDR3 DNA sequence: TGTGCCAGCAGCGTAGATGGGACAGGGCCCTACGAGCAGTACTTC.

The rearrangement joins TRBV6-6 to TRBJ1-5; 8 bases are a match to TRBD1. V was pared by 6 bases and J by 7 bases, with 5 bases of the junction left unmatched. Germline CDR1 reads MNHNY; CDR2 reads SVGAGI (reference sequence). The CDR3 loop spans 13 amino acids. The CDR3 DNA is TGTGCCAGCAGCGGTGACAGGGGCCAGCCCCAGCATTTT. It translates to CASSGDRGQPQHF.

The chain uses TRBV18 and TRBJ2-2; D call uncertain. Germline CDR1 reads KGHSH; CDR2 reads LQKENI. The V gene lost 1 base and the J gene lost 8 bases, with 8 bases spanning the gap. The CDR3 runs 13 residues. The DNA for the CDR3 is TGTGCCAGCTCACCACGGGTACAAGGGGAGCTGTTTTTT. This codes for CASSPRVQGELFF.

The chain is built from TRBV20-1 and TRBJ2-3, with D unresolved. Trimming shortened V by 3 bases and J by 6 bases, and 13 bases separated the two germline ends. Germline V gene data show CDR1 as DFQATT and CDR2 as SNEGSKA (reference sequence). The CDR3 covers 13 residues. The chain's CDR3 is CSARVSFRDTQYF. As DNA, the CDR3 is TGCAGTGCTAGGGTATCGTTTCGGGATACGCAGTATTTT.

About this clonotype itself: A read error may account for a junction end that differs from germline. The rearrangement links TRBV7-9 to TRBJ1-4, with D perhaps TRBD1 (5 bases). CDR3 length: 12 amino acids. Germline assignment: CDR1 SEHNR and CDR2 FQNEAQ (reference sequence). The CDR3 sequence is CASSWDVEELFF. CDR3 coding DNA: TGTGCCAGCAGCTGGGACGTTGAAGAACTGTTTTTT. Full variable domain (missing parts from reference TRBV7-9 and TRBJ1-4): DTGVSQNPRHKITKRGQNVTFRCDPISEHNRLYWYRQTLGQGPEFLTYFQNEAQLEKSRLLSDRFSAERPKGSFSTLEIQRTEQGDSAMYLCASSWDVEELFFGSGTQLSVL.

The chain combines TRBV7-2 with TRBJ2-2; 9 nucleotides line up with TRBD2. Germline V lookup: CDR1 SGHTA, CDR2 FQGNSA. The V gene end was trimmed by 2 bases and the J gene end by 4 bases; junction bases not matched to a gene: 5. The CDR3 is made up of 16 amino acids. The CDR3: CASSLLLAGSTGELFF. The DNA of the CDR3 is TGTGCCAGCAGCTTACTACTAGCGGGCAGCACCGGGGAGCTGTTTTTT.

This clonotype has only a few counts. The chain couples TRBV4-2 to TRBJ2-2; D may be TRBD2 (6 bases). The CDR3 has 17 amino acids. The V gene's germline CDR1 is LGHNA and CDR2 YNFKEQ. With 0 bases removed from V and 6 bases from J, the gap between germline ends came to 17 bases. The CDR3 protein is CASSQESLTGAAGELFF. CDR3 in DNA: TGTGCCAGCAGCCAAGAGTCCCTAACGGGAGCGGCCGGGGAGCTGTTTTTT.

On this clonotype: One junction end does not reproduce the germline sequence, and a read error may be involved. This chain connects TRBV27 to TRBJ1-1; 9 bases are a match to TRBD1. The germline CDR1 and CDR2 sequences are MNHEY and SMNVEV (reference sequence). This CDR3 region has 17 residues. The CDR3 sequence: CASSSGQGVPLNAEAFF. CDR3 sequence (DNA): TGTGCCAGCAGTTCGGGACAGGGTGTGCCTCTGAACGCTGAAGCTTTCTTT.

This clonotype came up a few times. The rearrangement joins TRBV24-1 to TRBJ1-2, with D tentatively TRBD1 (6 bases). The CDR3 loop spans 14 amino acids. CDR1 is KGHDR, CDR2 SFDVKD, per germline. Trimming took off 4 bases at V and 8 bases at J, with 16 bases between the two ends. The CDR3 DNA reads TGTGCCACCAGTGACCGTCGGACAGCGGGCGGCTACACCTTC. Amino acids: CATSDRRTAGGYTF.